The rows below give T cell receptor beta chains drawn from one sample of a study of breast tumors, draining lymph nodes, adjacent tissues. TCRdb itself ran the multiplex PCR reads through MiXCR, one entry per CDR3 protein. Of about 21,000 distinct CDR3 sequences listed, approximately 48% are singletons. The sequenced sample consisted of breast tumor tissue. These receptor sequences come from a female donor with breast cancer. Some clones in this sample may be carry-over from other donors' samples. The CDR3 runs from the conserved cysteine through the conserved F or W. A D gene is named only where the DNA matches it firmly. Expanded clones are given a class, and other clones once, few, many or no size at all.

>many|TRBJ2-1|.|TRBV4-3
CASSLSLDFSYNEQFF
TGCGCCAGCAGCCTGTCACTAGACTTCTCCTACAATGAGCAGTTCTTC
>few|TRBJ2-7|TRBD2|TRBV20-1
CSAHPLGLAGGVESYEQYF
TGCAGTGCTCATCCTCTCGGGCTAGCGGGAGGGGTGGAGTCCTACGAGCAGTACTTC
>.|TRBJ1-2|.|TRBV20-1
CSAERPNYGYTF
TGCAGTGCCGAGAGGCCAAACTATGGCTACACCTTC
>many|TRBJ1-2|.|TRBV28
CASSLIVSNYGYTF
TGTGCCAGCAGCCTAATAGTTAGTAACTATGGCTACACCTTC
>medium-sized|TRBJ1-3|.|TRBV20-1
CSALVGAVSGNTIYF
TGCAGTGCCCTCGTGGGGGCAGTCTCTGGAAACACCATATATTTT
>.|TRBJ2-1|.|TRBV12-3/TRBV12-4
CASSLNGGLTYNEQFF
TGTGCCAGCAGCCTAAATGGCGGGCTGACCTACAATGAGCAGTTCTTC
>.|TRBJ2-1|TRBD1|TRBV11-3
CASSKGQGAVYNEQFF
TGTGCCAGCAGCAAGGGACAGGGGGCTGTCTACAATGAGCAGTTCTTC
>large|TRBJ1-2|.|TRBV5-6
CASSPPTAWDGGYTF
TGTGCCAGCAGCCCGCCGACAGCTTGGGACGGTGGCTACACCTTC
>.|TRBJ2-5|TRBD2|TRBV4-2
CASSQSGRNQETQYF
TGTGCCAGCAGCCAAAGCGGGAGAAACCAAGAGACCCAGTACTTC
>medium-sized|TRBJ2-1|TRBD2|TRBV12-3/TRBV12-4
CASSPTPGTRGGNEQFF
TGTGCCAGCAGTCCGACCCCCGGGACTAGAGGGGGCAATGAGCAGTTCTTC
>.|TRBJ1-6|TRBD1|TRBV24-1
CATIRGQGYNSPLHF
TGTGCCACCATCCGGGGACAGGGATATAATTCACCCCTCCACTTT
>.|TRBJ2-7|TRBD2|TRBV11-3
CASSSTGGMIYEQYF
TGTGCCAGCAGCTCGACGGGGGGGATGATCTACGAGCAGTACTTC